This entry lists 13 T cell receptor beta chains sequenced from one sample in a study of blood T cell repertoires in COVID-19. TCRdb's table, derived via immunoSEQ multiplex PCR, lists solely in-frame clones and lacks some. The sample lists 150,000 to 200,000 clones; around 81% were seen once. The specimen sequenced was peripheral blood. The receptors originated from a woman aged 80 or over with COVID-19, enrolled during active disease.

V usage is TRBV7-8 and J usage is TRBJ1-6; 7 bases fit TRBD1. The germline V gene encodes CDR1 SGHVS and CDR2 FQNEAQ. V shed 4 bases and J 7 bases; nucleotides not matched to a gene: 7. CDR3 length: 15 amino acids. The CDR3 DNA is TGTGCCAGCAGCTCTCGGACAGGAGGAAATTCACCCCTCCACTTT. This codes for CASSSRTGGNSPLHF.

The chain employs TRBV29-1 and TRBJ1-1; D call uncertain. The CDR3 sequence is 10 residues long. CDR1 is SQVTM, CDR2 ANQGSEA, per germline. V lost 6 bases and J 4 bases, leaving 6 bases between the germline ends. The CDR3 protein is CSVALTEAFF. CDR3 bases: TGCAGCGTAGCCCTCACTGAAGCTTTCTTT.

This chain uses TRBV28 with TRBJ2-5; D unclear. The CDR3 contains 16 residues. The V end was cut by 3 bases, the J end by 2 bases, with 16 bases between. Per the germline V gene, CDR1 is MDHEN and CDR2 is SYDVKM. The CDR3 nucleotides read TGTGCCAGCAGTTTTGGTTTAGCAGTCCCACAAGAGACCCAGTACTTC. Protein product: CASSFGLAVPQETQYF.

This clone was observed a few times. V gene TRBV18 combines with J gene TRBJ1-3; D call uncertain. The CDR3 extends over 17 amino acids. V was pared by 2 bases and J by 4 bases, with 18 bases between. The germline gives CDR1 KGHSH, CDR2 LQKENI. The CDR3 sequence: CASSPGYLGRSGNTIYF. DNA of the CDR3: TGTGCCAGCTCACCAGGGTATTTGGGCCGATCGGGAAACACCATATATTTT.

CDR3 in DNA: TGTGCCAGCAGCCAAGCGGGGCGGGGGGGGACAGATACGCAGTATTTT. It translates to CASSQAGRGGTDTQYF. The chain combines TRBV3-1 (or the pseudogene TRBV3-2) with TRBJ2-3, with 9 bases lining up with TRBD2. The CDR3 is 16 amino acids. From germline, CDR1 is LGHDT and CDR2 YNNKEL (reference sequence). V was pared by 1 base and J by 3 bases, with 5 bases of the junction left unmatched.

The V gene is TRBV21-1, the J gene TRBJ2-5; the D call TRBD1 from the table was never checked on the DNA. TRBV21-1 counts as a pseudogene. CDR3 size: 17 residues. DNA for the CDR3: TGTGCCAGCAGCAGACCAACAGGGTTAGGGGAGTTTGAGACCCAGTACTTC. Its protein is CASSRPTGLGEFETQYF.

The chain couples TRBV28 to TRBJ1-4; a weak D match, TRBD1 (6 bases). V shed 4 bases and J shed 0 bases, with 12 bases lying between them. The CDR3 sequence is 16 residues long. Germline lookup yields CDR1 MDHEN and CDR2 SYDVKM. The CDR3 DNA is TGTGCCAGCAGTTACCTGGGGGCGGCAACTAATGAAAAACTGTTTTTT. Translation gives CASSYLGAATNEKLFF.

CDR3 nucleotide sequence: TGTGCCAGCAGCTTGGGGGGGCCCCCTGTGGACGAGCAGTTCTTC. Amino acids: CASSLGGPPVDEQFF. The V gene is TRBV11-2, the J gene TRBJ2-1; possibly TRBD2 for D (7 bases). V was shortened by 3 bases and J by 10 bases, with 19 bases between the two germline ends. The CDR3 extends over 15 amino acids. The germline V gene encodes CDR1 SGHAT and CDR2 FQNNGV.

This CDR3 is CASSYRDREGYTF. The CDR3 region has the DNA TGCGCCAGCAGCTACCGGGACAGGGAAGGCTACACCTTC. The rearrangement links TRBV4-3 to TRBJ1-2; 9 bases match TRBD1. The ends lost 5 bases at V and 8 bases at J; junction bases unmatched: 6. The CDR3 runs 13 residues. CDR1 LGHNA and CDR2 YSLEER come from the germline V gene.

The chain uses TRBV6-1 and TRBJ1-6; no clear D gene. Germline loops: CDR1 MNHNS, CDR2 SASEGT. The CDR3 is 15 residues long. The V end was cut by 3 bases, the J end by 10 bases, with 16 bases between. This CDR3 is CASSESGGTRSPLHF. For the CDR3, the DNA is TGTGCCAGCAGTGAGTCGGGTGGAACAAGATCACCCCTCCACTTT.

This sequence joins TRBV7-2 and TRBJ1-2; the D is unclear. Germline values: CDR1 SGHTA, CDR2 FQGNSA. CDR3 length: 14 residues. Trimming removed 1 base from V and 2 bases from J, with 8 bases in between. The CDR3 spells CASSLGGNNYGYTF. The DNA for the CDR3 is TGTGCCAGCAGCTTAGGAGGGAACAACTATGGCTACACCTTC. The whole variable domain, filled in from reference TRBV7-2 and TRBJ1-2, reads GAGVSQSPSNKVTEKGKDVELRCDPISGHTALYWYRQSLGQGLEFLIYFQGNSAPDKSGLPSDRFSAERTGGSVSTLTIQRTQQEDSAVYLCASSLGGNNYGYTFGSGTRLTVV.

The CDR3 spells CASSQDAGTGPGAKNIQYF. CDR3 coding DNA: TGTGCCAGCAGCCAAGATGCCGGGACAGGGCCGGGGGCCAAAAACATTCAGTACTTC. The chain joins TRBV3-1 (or the pseudogene TRBV3-2) to TRBJ2-4; 9 nucleotides line up with TRBD1. There are 19 residues in the CDR3. The germline V gene encodes CDR1 LGHDT and CDR2 YNNKEL (reference sequence). J gave up 1 base and V 0 bases, and 10 bases lay outside the gene matches.

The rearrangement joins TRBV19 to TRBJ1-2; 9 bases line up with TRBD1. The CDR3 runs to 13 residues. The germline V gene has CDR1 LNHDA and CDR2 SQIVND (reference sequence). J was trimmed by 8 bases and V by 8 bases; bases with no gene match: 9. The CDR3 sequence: CASSRGQGSGYTF. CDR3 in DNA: TGTGCCAGTTCCCGAGGACAGGGGAGCGGCTACACCTTC.